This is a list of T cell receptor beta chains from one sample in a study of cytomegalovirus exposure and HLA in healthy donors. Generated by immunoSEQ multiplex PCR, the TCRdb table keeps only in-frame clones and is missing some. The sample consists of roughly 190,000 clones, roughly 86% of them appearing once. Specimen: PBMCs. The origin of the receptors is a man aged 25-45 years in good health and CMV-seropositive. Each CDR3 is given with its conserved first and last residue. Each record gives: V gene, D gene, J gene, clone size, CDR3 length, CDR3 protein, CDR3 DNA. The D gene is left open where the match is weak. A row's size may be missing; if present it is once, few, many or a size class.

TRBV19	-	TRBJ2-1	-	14	CASSITEGYNEQFF	TGTGCCAGTAGTATCACGGAGGGCTACAATGAGCAGTTCTTC
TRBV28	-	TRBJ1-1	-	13	CASSFRGNTEAFF	TGTGCCAGCAGTTTTCGCGGGAACACTGAAGCCTTCTTT
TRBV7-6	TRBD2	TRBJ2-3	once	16	CASSRYSGGQADTQYF	TGTGCCAGCAGTCGTTATAGCGGGGGGCAGGCAGATACGCAGTATTTT
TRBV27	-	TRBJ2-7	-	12	CASRGTQYEQYF	TGTGCCAGCAGGGGGACTCAATACGAGCAGTACTTC
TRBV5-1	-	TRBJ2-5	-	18	CASSLGREGFSSGETQYF	TGCGCCAGCAGCTTAGGCAGGGAAGGATTCTCCTCGGGAGAGACCCAGTACTTC
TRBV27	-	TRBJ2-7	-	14	CASSFSKGPYEQYF	TGTGCCAGCAGTTTTTCTAAGGGGCCCTACGAGCAGTACTTC
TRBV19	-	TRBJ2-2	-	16	CASSLKGVRNTGELFF	TGTGCCAGTAGTCTGAAAGGGGTCCGGAACACCGGGGAGCTGTTTTTT
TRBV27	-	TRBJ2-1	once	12	CATRTGRLEQFF	TGTGCCACCCGGACCGGTCGACTTGAGCAGTTCTTC
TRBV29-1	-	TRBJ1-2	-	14	CSVGTTQFNYGYTF	TGCAGCGTTGGAACTACCCAATTTAACTATGGCTACACCTTC
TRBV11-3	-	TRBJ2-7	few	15	CASSFKGREGYEQYF	TGTGCCAGCAGCTTTAAGGGACGGGAAGGTTACGAGCAGTACTTC
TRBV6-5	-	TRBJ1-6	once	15	CASRKRDGNNSPLHF	TGTGCCAGCAGAAAACGGGACGGCAATAATTCACCCCTCCACTTT
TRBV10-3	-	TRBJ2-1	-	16	CAISGKLAANYNEQFF	TGTGCCATCAGTGGTAAATTAGCGGCCAACTACAATGAGCAGTTCTTC
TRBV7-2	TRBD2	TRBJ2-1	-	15	CASSLVGTNLNEQFF	TGTGCCAGCAGCTTAGTAGGGACTAACCTCAATGAGCAGTTCTTC
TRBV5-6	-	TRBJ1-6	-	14	CASSLVGFDSPLHF	TGTGCCAGCAGCTTGGTAGGGTTTGATTCACCCCTCCACTTT
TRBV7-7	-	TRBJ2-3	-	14	CASSFGGGTDTQYF	TGTGCCAGCAGCTTCGGAGGGGGCACAGATACGCAGTATTTT
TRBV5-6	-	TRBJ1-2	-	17	CASSLAGDARVNYGYTF	TGTGCCAGCAGCTTGGCGGGGGACGCGAGGGTGAACTATGGCTACACCTTC
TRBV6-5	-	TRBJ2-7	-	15	CASSYIRDPRGEQYF	TGTGCCAGCAGTTACATACGCGACCCGAGGGGCGAGCAGTACTTC
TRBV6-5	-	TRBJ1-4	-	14	CASSPGLTNEKLFF	TGTGCCAGCAGCCCCGGACTGACTAATGAAAAACTGTTTTTT
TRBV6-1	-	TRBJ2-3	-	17	CASSARGTYTSTDTQYF	TGTGCCAGCAGTGCCCGCGGGACATACACTAGCACAGATACGCAGTATTTT
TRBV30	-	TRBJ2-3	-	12	CAWGMWADTQYF	TGTGCCTGGGGCATGTGGGCAGATACGCAGTATTTT
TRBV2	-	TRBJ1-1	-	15	CASSSWATKSTEAFF	TGTGCCAGCAGTTCTTGGGCCACGAAGAGCACTGAAGCTTTCTTT
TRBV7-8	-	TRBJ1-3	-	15	CASSLAGFSGNTIYF	TGTGCCAGCAGCTTAGCAGGTTTCTCTGGAAACACCATATATTTT
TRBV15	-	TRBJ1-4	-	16	CATSRDRRRGDEKLFF	TGTGCCACCAGCAGAGATCGGCGCAGGGGTGATGAAAAACTGTTTTTT
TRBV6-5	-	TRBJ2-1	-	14	CASGASGSDNEQFF	TGTGCCAGCGGGGCCTCAGGTTCGGACAATGAGCAGTTCTTC
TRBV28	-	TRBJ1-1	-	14	CASSPGGSHTEAFF	TGTGCCAGCAGCCCTGGTGGCAGCCACACTGAAGCTTTCTTT
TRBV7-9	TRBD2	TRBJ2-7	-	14	CASSFGTSGYEQYF	TGTGCCAGCAGCTTCGGGACTAGCGGCTACGAGCAGTACTTC
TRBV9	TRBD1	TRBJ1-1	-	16	CASSVGPTGMNTEAFF	TGTGCCAGCAGCGTAGGGCCGACAGGGATGAACACTGAAGCTTTCTTT
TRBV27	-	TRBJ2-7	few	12	CASSLAGNEQYF	TGTGCCAGCAGTTTAGCGGGGAACGAGCAGTACTTC
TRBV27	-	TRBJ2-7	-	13	CASNSGNSYEQYF	TGTGCCAGCAACTCCGGGAATTCCTACGAGCAGTACTTC
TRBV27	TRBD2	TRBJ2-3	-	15	CASSSLAGGLDTQYF	TGTGCCAGCAGTTCTCTAGCGGGAGGATTAGATACGCAGTATTTT
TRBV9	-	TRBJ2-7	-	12	CASRGNSYEQYF	TGTGCCAGCAGGGGGAACTCCTACGAGCAGTACTTC
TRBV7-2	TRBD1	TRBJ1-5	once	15	CASSLDRGNNQPQHF	TGTGCCAGCAGCTTAGACAGGGGCAACAATCAGCCCCAGCATTTT
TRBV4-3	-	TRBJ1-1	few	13	CASSQTWGTEAFF	TGCGCCAGCAGCCAAACATGGGGGACTGAAGCTTTCTTT
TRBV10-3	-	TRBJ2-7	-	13	CAISETRGYEQYF	TGTGCCATCAGTGAAACCAGGGGCTACGAGCAGTACTTC
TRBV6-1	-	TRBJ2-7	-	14	CASSVRRLGNEQYF	TGTGCCAGCAGTGTTCGACGTCTAGGGAACGAGCAGTACTTC
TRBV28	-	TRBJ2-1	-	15	CASSQEVSSYNEQFF	TGTGCCAGCAGCCAAGAGGTGAGCTCCTACAATGAGCAGTTCTTC
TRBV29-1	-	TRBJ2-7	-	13	CSVELGPGGEQYF	TGCAGCGTTGAACTAGGCCCTGGGGGCGAGCAGTACTTC
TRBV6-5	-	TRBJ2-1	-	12	CANWRTYNEQFF	TGTGCCAACTGGCGAACCTACAATGAGCAGTTCTTC
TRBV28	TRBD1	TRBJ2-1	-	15	CASSSQGDLRNEQFF	TGTGCCAGCAGCAGCCAGGGGGATCTCCGTAATGAGCAGTTCTTC
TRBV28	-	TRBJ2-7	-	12	CASSLMRGEQYF	TGTGCCAGCAGTTTAATGAGGGGCGAGCAGTACTTC
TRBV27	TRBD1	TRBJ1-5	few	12	CASGDRDQPQHF	TGTGCCAGCGGCGACAGGGATCAGCCCCAGCATTTT
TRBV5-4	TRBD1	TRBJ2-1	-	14	CASSLQGAYNEQFF	TGTGCCAGCAGCCTACAGGGGGCCTACAATGAGCAGTTCTTC
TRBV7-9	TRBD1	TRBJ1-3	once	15	CASSQAGTEGNTIYF	TGTGCCAGCAGCCAGGCCGGGACAGAAGGAAACACCATATATTTT
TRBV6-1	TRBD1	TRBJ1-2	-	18	CASSDTPRTGGSNYGYTF	TGTGCCAGCAGTGATACCCCCCGGACAGGGGGCAGTAACTATGGCTACACCTTC
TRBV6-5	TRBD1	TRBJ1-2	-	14	CASSRQGGDYGYTF	TGTGCCAGCAGTCGACAGGGAGGGGACTATGGCTACACCTTC
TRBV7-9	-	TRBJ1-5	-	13	CASSTVIGTTQHF	TGTGCCAGCAGCACTGTGATCGGGACGACCCAGCATTTT
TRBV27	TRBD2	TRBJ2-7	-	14	CATQGSGSSYEQYF	TGTGCCACTCAGGGGAGCGGGAGCTCCTACGAGCAGTACTTC
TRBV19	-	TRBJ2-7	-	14	CASRPGELTYEQYF	TGTGCCAGTAGGCCGGGAGAGCTTACCTACGAGCAGTACTTC
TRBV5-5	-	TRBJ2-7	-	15	CASSQRTLSSYEQYF	TGTGCCAGCAGCCAGAGGACGTTAAGCTCCTACGAGCAGTACTTC